The 17 T cell receptor beta chains in this list originate from one sample, sequenced in a study of T cells expressing NK-cell markers. One entry per CDR3 protein, without DNA, is what TCRdb gives after re-calling the 5' RACE reads. In total, the table holds some 280,000 distinct CDR3 sequences. The sample comprised blood T cells: a sorted CD56 or NKG2C T cell subset, CD4+ or CD8+ T cells, or bulk PBMC T cells (not recorded which). Receptors originate from a young man in good health.

The J gene is TRBJ1-6, the V gene TRBV20-1; lacking DNA, the TRBD1 call made by TCRdb goes unchecked. This CDR3 is built from 16 residues. In germline, CDR1 is DFQATT, CDR2 SNEGSKA (reference sequence). CDR3 sequence reads: CSARKLEVQWESPLHF.

V is TRBV12-3 or TRBV12-4 and J is TRBJ2-1; TCRdb indicates TRBD2, and absent DNA this call remains unverified. This CDR3 has 16 residues. This CDR3 reads CASSLLSARSYNEQFF.

V and J are TRBV10-1 and TRBJ2-1; TCRdb selects TRBD2, and the lack of DNA leaves this call unchecked. Germline CDR1 and CDR2: WNHNN and SYGVQD (reference sequence). The CDR3 has 15 amino acids. The CDR3 here is CASSATSGAVNEQFF.

The rearrangement uses TRBV12-3 or TRBV12-4 and TRBJ1-5; the D call from TCRdb, TRBD1, cannot be confirmed without DNA. The CDR3 is made up of 15 amino acids. The CDR3: CASSRTGAPGQPQHF.

The V gene is TRBV12-3 or TRBV12-4, the J gene TRBJ2-7; the D gene TCRdb calls, TRBD2, cannot be checked with no DNA. This CDR3 spans 14 amino acids. CDR3 residues: CASSGTGVSDEQYF.

V usage is TRBV11-3 and J usage is TRBJ2-2; TCRdb reports TRBD1, a call that lacks DNA to check it against. CDR1 SGHNT and CDR2 YENEEA come from the germline V gene. The length of the CDR3 is 14 residues. This CDR3 reads CASSGQGASGELFF.

The gene calls are TRBV7-2 and TRBJ1-5. The germline gives CDR1 SGHTA, CDR2 FQGNSA. This CDR3 comprises 14 residues. CDR3 residues: CASRSGNSNQPQHF. Full variable domain (missing parts from reference TRBV7-2 and TRBJ1-5): GAGVSQSPSNKVTEKGKDVELRCDPISGHTALYWYRQSLGQGLEFLIYFQGNSAPDKSGLPSDRFSAERTGGSVSTLTIQRTQQEDSAVYLCASRSGNSNQPQHFGDGTRLSIL.

This CDR3 reads CASSDRALSYGYTF. The chain is built from TRBV9 and TRBJ1-2. CDR3 length: 14 amino acids. Per the germline V gene, CDR1 is SGDLS and CDR2 is YYNGEE.

This sequence joins TRBV20-1 and TRBJ1-1. The CDR3 extends over 13 amino acids. The germline V gene encodes CDR1 DFQATT and CDR2 SNEGSKA (reference sequence). The CDR3 spells CSASQHVNTEAFF.

This chain uses TRBV11-2 with TRBJ2-1; TCRdb picks TRBD1, but there is no DNA to check that call. Per the germline V gene, CDR1 is SGHAT and CDR2 is FQNNGV. CDR3 length: 16 amino acids. The CDR3 loop is CASSLEGGLNYNEQFF. Drawing the rest from reference TRBV11-2 and TRBJ2-1, the complete variable domain is EAGVAQSPRYKIIEKRQSVAFWCNPISGHATLYWYQQILGQGPKLLIQFQNNGVVDDSQLPKDRFSAERLKGVDSTLKIQPAKLEDSAVYLCASSLEGGLNYNEQFFGPGTRLTVL.

This rearrangement joins TRBV4-2 to TRBJ2-1. This CDR3 has 16 amino acids. Germline V gives CDR1 LGHNA, CDR2 YNFKEQ. CDR3 in amino acids: CASSQRRLSGISEQFF.

The chain links TRBV6-5 to TRBJ1-5. Germline V lookup: CDR1 MNHEY, CDR2 SVGAGI. There are 17 residues in the CDR3. The CDR3 protein is CASSYSMDHSPNQPQHF.

The chain joins TRBV7-2 to TRBJ2-5. In germline, CDR1 is SGHTA, CDR2 FQGNSA. This CDR3 contains 13 residues. This CDR3 reads CASSLDSWVTQYF.

CDR3 in amino acids: CASSDMGSYNEQFF. V usage is TRBV25-1 and J usage is TRBJ2-1. Looked up from germline, CDR1 is MGHDK and CDR2 is SYGVNS. The CDR3 is made up of 14 amino acids.

The chain uses TRBV5-1 and TRBJ2-3; the D call from TCRdb, TRBD1, cannot be confirmed without DNA. The CDR3 runs to 15 residues. Germline loops: CDR1 SGHRS, CDR2 YFSETQ. CDR3 sequence: CASSSGTGSTDTQYF.

The chain joins TRBV5-1 to TRBJ1-1; TCRdb designates TRBD1, a call that cannot be tested without DNA. Germline V gene sequence: CDR1 SGHRS, CDR2 YFSETQ. This CDR3 has 15 amino acids. CDR3 sequence: CASSLMGGLNTEAFF.

This rearrangement joins TRBV20-1 to TRBJ2-2. CDR3 size: 15 residues. CDR1 is DFQATT and CDR2 is SNEGSKA in the germline V gene (reference sequence). CDR3 in amino acids: CSAIASILNTGELFF.